Below are 29 T cell receptor beta chains sequenced from a single sample in a study of blood T cell repertoires in COVID-19. Produced via immunoSEQ multiplex PCR; TCRdb's table is partial and in-frame only. Of about 220,000 clones listed, roughly 80% were seen once; the top ten hold 3% to 4%. The source material was PBMCs or T cells enriched from blood (not recorded which). The receptors shown here come from a woman in her forties who had been exposed to COVID-19.

This rearrangement joins TRBV10-3 to TRBJ2-7, with 7 bases matching TRBD1. CDR1 ENHRY and CDR2 SYGVKD come from the germline V gene. J was trimmed by 3 bases and V by 7 bases; bases with no gene match: 6. This CDR3 spans 13 amino acids. CDR3 sequence reads: CAIKGDRIYEQYF. CDR3 nucleotide sequence: TGTGCCATCAAAGGGGACAGAATCTACGAGCAGTACTTC.

This rearrangement joins TRBV2 to TRBJ2-1; 9 bases are shared with TRBD2. The CDR3 totals 16 residues. Germline V gene data show CDR1 as SNHLY and CDR2 as FYNNEI. Losses at the gene ends were 5 bases for V and 5 bases for J; bases not matched to a gene: 10. The chain's CDR3 is CASSYRASGADNEQFF. CDR3 sequence (DNA): TGTGCCAGCAGTTACCGTGCTAGCGGGGCCGACAATGAGCAGTTCTTC.

The chain has TRBV5-4 and TRBJ2-7, with TRBD2 matching over 9 bases. CDR3 length equals 14 residues. Germline lookup yields CDR1 SGHNT and CDR2 YYREEE (reference sequence). V shed 2 bases and J 4 bases; nucleotides not matched to a gene: 4. CDR3 nucleotides: TGTGCCAGCAGCTTCCAGGCGGGAGGGTACGAGCAGTACTTC. It encodes CASSFQAGGYEQYF. The variable domain in full, with the rest retrieved from reference TRBV5-4 and TRBJ2-7, is ETGVTQSPTHLIKTRGQQVTLRCSSQSGHNTVSWYQQALGQGPQFIFQYYREEENGRGNFPPRFSGLQFPNYSSELNVNALELDDSALYLCASSFQAGGYEQYFGPGTRLTVT.

This sequence joins TRBV18 and TRBJ1-1, with D maybe TRBD1 (6 bases). The ends were cut back, 2 bases at V and 6 bases at J, with 10 bases in the middle. The CDR3 consists of 13 residues. CDR1 is KGHSH, CDR2 LQKENI, per germline. In nucleotides, the CDR3 is TGTGCCAGCTCACCATCCGGACAGTCTGAAGCTTTCTTT. Encoded protein: CASSPSGQSEAFF.

This clone was observed a single time. This sequence joins TRBV5-8 and TRBJ1-2; D uncertain. The germline V gene encodes CDR1 SGHTS and CDR2 YDEGEE. CDR3 length equals 12 residues. The V and J ends lost 1 base and 8 bases respectively, with 9 bases between them. This CDR3 reads CASSLSRQGYTF. CDR3 in DNA: TGTGCCAGCAGCTTGTCTCGTCAGGGCTACACCTTC.

The chain recombines TRBV18 with TRBJ1-2; D perhaps matches TRBD1 (6 bases). The V gene lost 0 bases and the J gene lost 7 bases, with 6 bases spanning the gap. Per the germline V gene, CDR1 is KGHSH and CDR2 is LQKENI. This CDR3 spans 12 amino acids. The CDR3 DNA sequence: TGTGCCAGCTCACCACCAGGGGGTGGCTACACCTTC. It yields the protein CASSPPGGGYTF.

The V and J genes are TRBV11-2 and TRBJ2-5, with 12 positions matching TRBD1. Germline-derived CDR1 and CDR2 are SGHAT and FQNNGV. The CDR3 runs 16 residues. V shed 5 bases and J 5 bases; nucleotides not matched to a gene: 9. CDR3 sequence (DNA): TGTGCCAGCAGCAACTTGGGACAGGGGGCAAGGGAGACCCAGTACTTC. As protein: CASSNLGQGARETQYF.

V usage is TRBV19 and J usage is TRBJ2-1, with 7 bases lining up with TRBD2. V was clipped by 3 bases and J by 4 bases; unmatched bases: 3. Germline V lookup: CDR1 LNHDA, CDR2 SQIVND (reference sequence). The CDR3 contains 14 residues. The CDR3 here is CASSIWGGYNEQFF. CDR3 nucleotide sequence: TGTGCCAGTAGTATCTGGGGGGGATACAATGAGCAGTTCTTC.

This clone was seen a handful of times. The chain carries TRBV4-1 and TRBJ2-6, with a weak D call TRBD1 (7 bases). V was cut by 4 bases and J by 5 bases, with 15 bases left in between. The CDR3 covers 16 residues. The germline CDR1 and CDR2 sequences are MGHRA and YSYEKL. CDR3 sequence: CASSRAGGSRANVLTF. In nucleotides, the CDR3 is TGCGCCAGCAGCCGAGCAGGGGGGTCTAGGGCCAACGTCCTGACTTTC.

CDR3 sequence: CASRGQLIGTEAFF. The CDR3 DNA reads TGTGCCAGCAGGGGGCAGTTAATCGGCACTGAAGCTTTCTTT. The chain links TRBV28 to TRBJ1-1; D is possibly TRBD1 (5 bases). This CDR3 is built from 14 residues. Per the germline V gene, CDR1 is MDHEN and CDR2 is SYDVKM. With 6 bases removed from V and 4 bases from J, the gap between germline ends came to 15 bases.

The gene calls are TRBV19 and TRBJ1-1, with D perhaps matching TRBD1 (6 bases). The CDR3 extends over 13 amino acids. The V gene lost 9 bases and the J gene lost 2 bases, with 13 bases spanning the gap. Germline assignment: CDR1 LNHDA and CDR2 SQIVND (reference sequence). CDR3 region: CASLTQGNTEAFF. The DNA for the CDR3 is TGTGCCAGCCTTACACAGGGCAACACTGAAGCTTTCTTT.

The chain recombines TRBV6-6 with TRBJ1-2; weak D call: TRBD1 (6 bases). CDR3 length: 14 residues. V was cut by 6 bases and J by 1 base, with 12 bases left in between. From germline, CDR1 is MNHNY and CDR2 SVGAGI (reference sequence). As DNA, the CDR3 is TGTGCCAGCAGGGGGGCCCGCGATAACTATGGCTACACCTTC. It translates to CASRGARDNYGYTF.

The chain combines TRBV3-1 (or the pseudogene TRBV3-2) with TRBJ2-1; 8 bases map to TRBD2. From germline, CDR1 is LGHDT and CDR2 YNNKEL (reference sequence). The J segment lost 8 bases and the V segment lost 0 bases, leaving 9 bases of the junction unmatched. The CDR3 spans 16 residues. CDR3 region: CASSQDGGLASYEQFF. CDR3 nucleotides: TGTGCCAGCAGCCAAGATGGAGGACTAGCATCATATGAGCAGTTCTTC.

The V call is TRBV7-2, the J call TRBJ1-2; 8 positions agree with TRBD1. Germline V gene lookup returns CDR1 SGHTA and CDR2 FQGNSA. Trimming cost V 6 bases and J 1 base; bases outside gene matches: 1. The CDR3 is made up of 13 amino acids. CDR3 DNA: TGTGCCAGCAGGGACAGGGATAACTATGGCTACACCTTC. Its protein is CASRDRDNYGYTF.

The chain has TRBV5-1 and TRBJ1-5; TRBD1 matches 8 bases. The CDR3 loop spans 15 amino acids. Germline V gene lookup returns CDR1 SGHRS and CDR2 YFSETQ. The V segment lost 2 bases and the J segment 3 bases; nucleotides outside the gene matches: 4. CDR3 sequence reads: CASSLGQGVNQPQHF. CDR3 DNA sequence: TGCGCCAGCAGCTTAGGACAGGGAGTCAATCAGCCCCAGCATTTT.

The chain joins TRBV11-2 to TRBJ2-1; tentative D call: TRBD2 (5 bases). Trimming removed 3 bases at V and 1 base at J, with 10 bases between. The CDR3 is 15 amino acids. The V gene's germline CDR1 is SGHAT and CDR2 FQNNGV. As DNA, the CDR3 is TGTGCCAGCAGCTTGGGTTGGGAGTCCTACAATGAGCAGTTCTTC. It is translated as CASSLGWESYNEQFF.

This chain joins TRBV6-5 and TRBJ1-5; 8 nucleotides match TRBD1. The V gene's germline CDR1 is MNHEY and CDR2 SVGAGI. The V gene end was trimmed by 10 bases and the J gene end by 5 bases; junction bases not matched to a gene: 4. This CDR3 comprises 12 residues. CDR3: CATDRADQPQHF. The CDR3 DNA follows: TGTGCCACGGACAGGGCGGATCAGCCCCAGCATTTT.

The sample holds one count of this clone. The chain links TRBV3-1 (or the pseudogene TRBV3-2) to TRBJ2-5; D remains ambiguous. Trimming removed 1 base from V and 2 bases from J, with 5 bases in between. The length of the CDR3 is 13 residues. The germline V gene encodes CDR1 LGHDT and CDR2 YNNKEL (reference sequence). The CDR3 spells CASSQVRQETQYF. DNA of the CDR3: TGTGCCAGCAGCCAAGTGCGTCAAGAGACCCAGTACTTC.

CDR3 protein: CASSGDRESNQPQHF. The CDR3 DNA is TGTGCCAGTAGTGGGGACAGGGAAAGCAATCAGCCCCAGCATTTT. This rearrangement joins TRBV19 to TRBJ1-5; 9 positions match TRBD1. J was trimmed by 1 base and V by 5 bases; bases with no gene match: 3. This CDR3 is built from 15 residues. Germline-derived CDR1 and CDR2 are LNHDA and SQIVND (reference sequence).

This chain joins TRBV4-2 and TRBJ2-7; weak D call: TRBD1 (6 bases). V lost 3 bases to trimming and J lost 0 bases, with 9 bases between them. The CDR3 extends over 14 amino acids. Per the germline V gene, CDR1 is LGHNA and CDR2 is YNFKEQ. CDR3 DNA: TGTGCCAGCAGCCACGGACAGAGCTCCTACGAGCAGTACTTC. Translated: CASSHGQSSYEQYF.

The V gene is TRBV6-2 or TRBV6-3, the J gene TRBJ1-1; no definite D call. V was cut by 2 bases and J by 10 bases, with 11 bases left in between. CDR1 and CDR2 (germline): MNHEY, SVGEGT. The length of the CDR3 is 12 residues. DNA of the CDR3: TGTGCCAGCAGTTACCCGAGTGTAACAGCTTTCTTT. Amino acid sequence: CASSYPSVTAFF.

This clone was found a few times. V usage is TRBV6-2 or TRBV6-3 and J usage is TRBJ1-5; D call uncertain. CDR3 size: 13 residues. Germline assignment: CDR1 MNHEY and CDR2 SVGEGT. The V end lost 2 bases, the J end lost 6 bases, and 8 bases lay between the germline ends. This CDR3 reads CASSYGGSQPQHF. The CDR3 bases are TGTGCCAGCAGTTACGGAGGCTCTCAGCCCCAGCATTTT.

This clone was seen more than once but under ten times. This chain connects TRBV7-2 to TRBJ1-2, with TRBD1 matching 10 bases. Germline V CDR1 and CDR2: SGHTA, FQGNSA. This CDR3 comprises 15 residues. V was pared by 5 bases and J by 5 bases, with 8 bases of the junction left unmatched. The CDR3 reads CASSPVGQGFYGYTF. The CDR3 bases are TGTGCCAGCAGCCCCGTGGGACAGGGGTTTTATGGCTACACCTTC.

This clone showed up just once. The chain couples TRBV9 to TRBJ2-3; TRBD2 matches 13 bases. J was trimmed by 6 bases and V by 4 bases; bases with no gene match: 8. The germline V gene has CDR1 SGDLS and CDR2 YYNGEE. The CDR3 consists of 16 residues. The DNA of the CDR3 is TGTGCCAGCAGCCCGACTAGCGGGGGGCCGGGGGATACGCAGTATTTT. The encoded protein is CASSPTSGGPGDTQYF.

The rearrangement uses TRBV11-2 and TRBJ2-5; D not resolved. The CDR3 is 12 residues long. V lost 0 bases and J 5 bases, leaving 4 bases between the germline ends. Germline V CDR1 and CDR2: SGHAT, FQNNGV. The CDR3 DNA reads TGTGCCAGCAGCTTAGATGCGGAGACCCAGTACTTC. Translating gives CASSLDAETQYF. Using reference TRBV11-2 and TRBJ2-5 for the parts outside the CDR3, the full variable domain is EAGVAQSPRYKIIEKRQSVAFWCNPISGHATLYWYQQILGQGPKLLIQFQNNGVVDDSQLPKDRFSAERLKGVDSTLKIQPAKLEDSAVYLCASSLDAETQYFGPGTRLLVL.

This clone was counted a single time. The genes are TRBV29-1 and TRBJ2-7, with 7 nucleotides matching TRBD1. J gave up 2 bases and V 2 bases, and 6 bases lay outside the gene matches. The CDR3 sequence is 14 residues long. CDR1 and CDR2 from the germline V gene are SQVTM and ANQGSEA. The CDR3 loop is CSVEKTGNTYEQYF. The CDR3 region has the DNA TGCAGCGTTGAAAAGACAGGGAACACCTACGAGCAGTACTTC.

This clone was detected only once. The junction differs from germline at one of its ends, possibly a read error. The V gene is TRBV11-2, the J gene TRBJ1-6; 8 bases line up with TRBD1. The CDR3 consists of 15 residues. Per the germline V gene, CDR1 is SGHAT and CDR2 is FQNNGV. CDR3 bases: TGTGCCAGCAGCATAGACAGGGGATCTAATTCACCCCTCCACTTT. It is translated as CASSIDRGSNSPLHF.

The rearrangement uses TRBV6-5 and TRBJ2-3; D gene unclear. Germline loops: CDR1 MNHEY, CDR2 SVGAGI. The CDR3 covers 14 residues. V was cut by 0 bases and J by 0 bases, with 4 bases left in between. This CDR3 is CASSYSYSTDTQYF. CDR3 nucleotide sequence: TGTGCCAGCAGTTACTCATATAGCACAGATACGCAGTATTTT.

The V gene is TRBV5-4, the J gene TRBJ1-6; possibly TRBD1 for D (5 bases). The germline V gene has CDR1 SGHNT and CDR2 YYREEE (reference sequence). The CDR3 length is 16 residues. Trimming took 4 bases from V and 4 from J, leaving 15 bases between them. DNA for the CDR3: TGTGCCAGCAGCCCTGGGGGGGGAACGTATAATTCACCCCTCCACTTT. Translated: CASSPGGGTYNSPLHF.